This passage covers 15 T cell receptor beta chains from one sample sequenced in a study of blood T cells in healthy people across ages. Through a sample-barcoded 5' primer and a J-beta primer mix, a second PCR was run for about 6 to 11 cycles. TCRdb re-called the 5' RACE reads with MiXCR, one entry per CDR3 protein. This table holds about 1.4 million distinct CDR3 sequences, approximately 63% found once. Sequenced input: blood. These receptors were taken from a man aged 18-30 years in good health.

This chain links TRBV20-1 with TRBJ1-5; D might be TRBD1 (6 bases). Germline CDR1 DFQATT, CDR2 SNEGSKA (reference sequence). Trimming pared 0 bases from V and 1 base from J, leaving 10 bases between. The CDR3 contains 15 residues. The CDR3 spells CSARDLRGSNQPQHF. CDR3 sequence (DNA): TGCAGTGCTAGAGATTTAAGGGGGAGCAATCAGCCCCAGCATTTT.

This rearrangement joins TRBV7-2 to TRBJ2-5, with D possibly being TRBD1 (6 bases). In germline, CDR1 is SGHTA, CDR2 FQGNSA. The ends were cut back, 6 bases at V and 5 bases at J, with 19 bases in the middle. The CDR3 consists of 15 residues. This chain's CDR3 is CASSQYRVGGETQYF. The DNA for the CDR3 is TGTGCCAGCAGTCAATACAGGGTAGGCGGGGAGACCCAGTACTTC. Based on the CDR3 plus reference TRBV7-2 and TRBJ2-5, the full variable domain is GAGVSQSPSNKVTEKGKDVELRCDPISGHTALYWYRQSLGQGLEFLIYFQGNSAPDKSGLPSDRFSAERTGGSVSTLTIQRTQQEDSAVYLCASSQYRVGGETQYFGPGTRLLVL.

This chain links TRBV2 with TRBJ1-2, with 8 nucleotides matching TRBD1. J lost 8 bases, V lost 0 bases, and 11 bases had no gene match. Germline V gene sequence: CDR1 SNHLY, CDR2 FYNNEI. This CDR3 comprises 16 residues. CDR3: CASSEAWTGLPGGYTF. CDR3 nucleotides: TGTGCCAGCAGTGAAGCCTGGACAGGGCTTCCTGGGGGCTACACCTTC.

The chain is built from TRBV7-4 and TRBJ2-3; D not certain. The CDR3 has 15 residues. V lost 10 bases and J lost 0, with 17 bases in between. From germline, CDR1 is SGHVT and CDR2 SQSDAQ. CDR3 in DNA: TGTGCCAACCCTCCTATCAACAATAGCACAGATACGCAGTATTTT. Translating it yields CANPPINNSTDTQYF.

The rearrangement links TRBV10-3 to TRBJ2-3, with D perhaps assigned TRBD1 or TRBD2 (5 bases each). Germline-derived CDR1 and CDR2 are ENHRY and SYGVKD. V shed 10 bases and J shed 6 bases, with 17 bases lying between them. CDR3 length equals 13 residues. The CDR3 protein is CATTFGASDTQYF. The CDR3 bases are TGTGCCACTACTTTCGGGGCTAGCGATACGCAGTATTTT.

The chain combines TRBV12-3 or TRBV12-4 with TRBJ2-1, with 9 bases that match TRBD2. With V trimmed by 3 bases and J by 4 bases, 7 bases remained unmatched. The CDR3 has 16 amino acids. CDR3 residues: CASSLASGIGYNEQFF. In DNA, the CDR3 is TGTGCCAGCAGTTTGGCTAGCGGGATCGGTTACAATGAGCAGTTCTTC.

The V gene is TRBV7-6, the J gene TRBJ2-7; D assignment may be TRBD1 or TRBD2 (6 bases each). The assigned J gene may be wrong: the sequence end matches TRBJ2-5 better. Germline CDR1 is SGHVS and CDR2 is FNYEAQ. CDR3 length equals 15 residues. Here the CDR3 reads CASSSLGGLVETQYF. DNA of the CDR3: TGTGCCAGCAGCTCACTAGGGGGGCTTGTAGAGACCCAGTACTTC.

V and J are TRBV6-1 and TRBJ2-2; D gene uncertain. Trimming pared 9 bases from V and 7 bases from J, leaving 12 bases between. Germline loops: CDR1 MNHNS, CDR2 SASEGT. The CDR3 runs 12 residues. The CDR3 DNA sequence: TGTGCCAGATCCGATGGGAACGGGGAGCTGTTTTTT. It specifies CARSDGNGELFF.

This clonotype was seen more than once but under ten times. The rearrangement joins TRBV13 to TRBJ2-2, with D perhaps matching TRBD1 (5 bases). Germline V gene sequence: CDR1 PRHDT, CDR2 FYEKMQ (reference sequence). The V end was cut by 6 bases, the J end by 6 bases, with 14 bases between. The CDR3 consists of 14 residues. As DNA, the CDR3 is TGTGCCAGCAGTCGTACCCTGGGGCCCGGGGAGCTGTTTTTT. This codes for CASSRTLGPGELFF.

This clonotype was counted between two and nine times. This rearrangement joins TRBV3-1 to TRBJ2-3; weak D call: TRBD2 (6 bases). V was pared by 5 bases and J by 1 base, with 10 bases between. The CDR3 covers 14 residues. The V gene's germline CDR1 is LGHDT and CDR2 YNNKEL (reference sequence). CDR3 loop: CASSLQRGTDTQYF. The CDR3 DNA is TGTGCCAGCAGCTTACAGCGGGGCACAGATACGCAGTATTTT.

The chain links TRBV5-1 to TRBJ1-1; TRBD1 matches at 7 bases. Germline CDR1 SGHRS, CDR2 YFSETQ. The CDR3 is made up of 15 amino acids. The J segment lost 2 bases and the V segment lost 3 bases, leaving 7 bases of the junction unmatched. This chain's CDR3 is CASSSAGTANTEAFF. The CDR3 DNA reads as TGCGCCAGCAGCTCTGCGGGGACAGCCAACACTGAAGCTTTCTTT.

The chain is built from TRBV7-6 and TRBJ1-4, with D tentatively TRBD1 (5 bases). The length of the CDR3 is 14 residues. Germline values: CDR1 SGHVS, CDR2 FNYEAQ. V was pared by 5 bases and J by 3 bases, with 10 bases between. The CDR3 DNA reads as TGTGCCAGCAGCCCGGGGGTGGCTAATGAAAAACTGTTTTTT. Residues: CASSPGVANEKLFF.

The chain joins TRBV12-3 or TRBV12-4 to TRBJ1-2; D ambiguous. Trimming removed 3 bases at V and 4 bases at J, with 12 bases between. The length of the CDR3 is 14 residues. CDR3 region: CASSFPEDPYGYTF. CDR3 nucleotide sequence: TGTGCCAGCAGTTTTCCCGAGGACCCCTATGGCTACACCTTC.

The chain employs TRBV20-1 and TRBJ1-6; 8 bases match TRBD1. CDR1 DFQATT and CDR2 SNEGSKA come from the germline V gene (reference sequence). The trim removed 6 bases at V and 9 bases at J, leaving 16 bases unmatched. The CDR3 length is 16 residues. DNA of the CDR3: TGCAGTGCCCAGCCCATTAACAGGGGGAATAGTTCACCCCTCCACTTT. Translating it yields CSAQPINRGNSSPLHF.

V usage is TRBV5-1 and J usage is TRBJ2-3; 13 nucleotides agree with TRBD2. The germline gives CDR1 SGHRS, CDR2 YFSETQ. This CDR3 is 18 amino acids long. V lost 3 bases to trimming and J lost 0 bases; unmatched junction nucleotides: 7. This CDR3 reads CASSSGLAGVGSTDTQYF. CDR3 coding DNA: TGCGCCAGCAGCTCAGGACTAGCGGGAGTGGGGAGCACAGATACGCAGTATTTT.